This T cell receptor (beta chain) stems from a study of CD8+ T cells in alopecia areata. The CDR3 totals 17 residues. Germline V gene data show CDR1 as SEHNR and CDR2 as FQNEAQ (reference sequence). The V and J ends lost 2 bases and 6 bases, in that order; junction bases with no gene match: 10. The treatment here: oral pan-JAK inhibitor, 5-10 mg twice daily. cDNA serving as the sequencing template came from extracted, reverse transcribed RNA. Profiling relied on immunoSEQ multiplex PCR, and the TCRdb table lists in-frame clones only, not all of them. The profile shows more than 90,000 clones, around 60% of them singletons.

The chain combines TRBV7-9 with TRBJ2-3; 11 nucleotides match TRBD1. The source was CD8+ T cells sorted from blood, collected at week 4, from a patient treated with tofacitinib. The receptor comes from a human donor with alopecia areata. The CDR3: CASSLLRGQGVVDTQYF. In DNA form, the CDR3 reads TGTGCCAGCAGCTTACTCAGGGGACAGGGGGTAGTCGATACGCAGTATTTT. The full variable domain, with the rest looked up from reference TRBV7-9 and TRBJ2-3, is DTGVSQNPRHKITKRGQNVTFRCDPISEHNRLYWYRQTLGQGPEFLTYFQNEAQLEKSRLLSDRFSAERPKGSFSTLEIQRTEQGDSAMYLCASSLLRGQGVVDTQYFGPGTRLTVL.